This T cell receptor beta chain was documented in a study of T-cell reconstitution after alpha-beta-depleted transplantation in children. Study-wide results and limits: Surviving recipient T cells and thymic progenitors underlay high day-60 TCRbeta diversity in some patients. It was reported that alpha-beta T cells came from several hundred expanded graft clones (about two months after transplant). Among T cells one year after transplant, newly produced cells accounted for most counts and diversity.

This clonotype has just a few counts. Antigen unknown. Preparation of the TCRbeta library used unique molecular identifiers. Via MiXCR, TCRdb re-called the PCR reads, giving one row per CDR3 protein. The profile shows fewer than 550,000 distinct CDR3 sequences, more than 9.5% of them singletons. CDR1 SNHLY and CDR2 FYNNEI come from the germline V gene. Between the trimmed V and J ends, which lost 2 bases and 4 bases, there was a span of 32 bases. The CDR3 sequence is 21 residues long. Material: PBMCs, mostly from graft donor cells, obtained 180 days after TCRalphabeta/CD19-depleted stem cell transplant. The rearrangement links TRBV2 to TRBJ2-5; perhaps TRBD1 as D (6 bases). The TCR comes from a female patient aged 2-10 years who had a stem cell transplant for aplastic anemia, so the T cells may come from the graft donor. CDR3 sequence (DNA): TGTGCCAGCAGTGAATTTCCCCCAATCCAGGGGCGAGTGGGCAAGGGAGAGACCCAGTACTTC. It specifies CASSEFPPIQGRVGKGETQYF.